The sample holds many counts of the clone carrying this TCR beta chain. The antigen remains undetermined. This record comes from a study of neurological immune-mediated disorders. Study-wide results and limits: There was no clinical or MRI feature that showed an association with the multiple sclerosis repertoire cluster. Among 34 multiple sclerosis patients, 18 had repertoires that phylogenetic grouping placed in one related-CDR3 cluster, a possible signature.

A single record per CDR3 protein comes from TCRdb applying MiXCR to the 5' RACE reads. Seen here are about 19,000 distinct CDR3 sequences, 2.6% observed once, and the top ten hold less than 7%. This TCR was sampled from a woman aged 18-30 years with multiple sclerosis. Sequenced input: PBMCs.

For the CDR3, the DNA is TGTGCCAGCGGGACAGTGCAAGAGACCCAGTACTTC. This codes for CASGTVQETQYF. The V and J genes are TRBV25-1 and TRBJ2-5, with 7 bases fitting TRBD1. This CDR3 is 12 amino acids long. Per germline, CDR1 MGHDK and CDR2 SYGVNS. The V segment lost 8 bases and the J segment 2 bases; nucleotides outside the gene matches: 2.